The 20 T cell receptor beta chains presented below share a single source sample, sequenced in a study of long-term antiretroviral therapy in people with HIV. Version v3.0 of the immunoSEQ assay ran at survey level. The protocol was immunoSEQ multiplex PCR, while the TCRdb copy is restricted to in-frame clones and leaves out a portion. This sample has about 20,000 clones, with around 82% found just once. This sample comprised unsorted PBMCs, obtained 2.9 years after starting antiretroviral therapy. These receptors all come from a woman aged 25 to 39 with HIV.

This clone was counted a single time. The DNA of the CDR3 is TGTGCCAGCTCACCATTTAGGACTAGCGGGGTCGGACAAGAGACCCAGTACTTC. This gives the protein CASSPFRTSGVGQETQYF. The V call is TRBV18, the J call TRBJ2-5; TRBD2 agrees at 12 bases. V gave up 2 bases and J gave up 2 bases; unmatched junction bases: 9. From germline, CDR1 is KGHSH and CDR2 LQKENI. The CDR3 consists of 18 residues.

J is TRBJ1-2 and V is TRBV14; D not certain. V was shortened by 1 base and J by 8 bases, with 14 bases between the two germline ends. Per germline, CDR1 SGHDN and CDR2 FVKESK. The CDR3 contains 14 residues. The CDR3 reads CASSQAVQNWGYTF. In DNA, the CDR3 is TGTGCCAGCAGCCAAGCGGTACAAAATTGGGGCTACACCTTC.

The chain carries TRBV14 and TRBJ2-2; D possibly uses TRBD1 or TRBD2 (6 bases each). Trimming removed 1 base from V and 5 bases from J, with 14 bases in between. Germline V gives CDR1 SGHDN, CDR2 FVKESK. The CDR3 consists of 16 residues. As DNA, the CDR3 is TGTGCCAGCAGCCAAGTTGACGGGGGCCGGACCGGGGAGCTGTTTTTT. As protein: CASSQVDGGRTGELFF.

The sample holds one count of this clone. This chain joins TRBV11-1 and TRBJ2-7; D not certain. The germline V and J ends were trimmed by 3 bases and 0 bases, with 0 bases remaining between them. Germline V CDR1 and CDR2: SGHAT, FQDESV (reference sequence). This CDR3 region has 11 residues. CDR3 region: CASSFSYEQYF. The CDR3 DNA sequence: TGTGCCAGCAGCTTCTCCTACGAGCAGTACTTC.

The V and J genes are TRBV5-8 and TRBJ2-6, with D unresolved. Looked up from germline, CDR1 is SGHTS and CDR2 is YDEGEE. The CDR3 is 15 residues long. V was pared by 2 bases and J by 2 bases, with 8 bases between. Written as DNA, the CDR3 is TGTGCCAGCAGCTTACTGGAAGCTGGGGCCAACGTCCTGACTTTC. This sequence encodes CASSLLEAGANVLTF.

This chain connects TRBV5-8 to TRBJ1-1; 7 nucleotides align to TRBD1. This CDR3 is 15 amino acids long. The germline V gene encodes CDR1 SGHTS and CDR2 YDEGEE. Unmatched junction bases numbered 10, after V lost 4 bases and J lost 4 bases. In DNA, the CDR3 is TGTGCCAGCAGCGCTACAGGGGACCGGGTCACTGAAGCTTTCTTT. This codes for CASSATGDRVTEAFF. Full variable domain (rest looked up from reference TRBV5-8 and TRBJ1-1): EAGVTQSPTHLIKTRGQQATLRCSPISGHTSVYWYQQALGLGLQFLLWYDEGEERNRGNFPPRFSGRQFPNYSSELNVNALELEDSALYLCASSATGDRVTEAFFGQGTRLTVV.

The chain joins TRBV5-1 to TRBJ1-1; TRBD1 agrees at 7 bases. V lost 5 bases and J lost 8; bases outside the gene matches: 18. There are 16 residues in the CDR3. Germline CDR1 reads SGHRS; CDR2 reads YFSETQ. Here the CDR3 DNA reads TGCGCCAGCAGACCGATAAGGGGGCCAAGTGGGGGGGAAGCTTTCTTT. Translated: CASRPIRGPSGGEAFF.

The chain recombines TRBV6-4 with TRBJ1-5; 7 bases are shared with TRBD1. The CDR3 has 15 residues. Germline CDR1 reads MRHNA; CDR2 reads SNTAGT. J lost 3 bases, V lost 6 bases, and 8 bases had no gene match. CDR3 bases: TGTGCCAGCAGAAATACAGGGGATAACAATCAGCCCCAGCATTTT. The encoded protein is CASRNTGDNNQPQHF.

This clone was seen only once. This sequence joins TRBV7-9 and TRBJ2-5; 8 bases map to TRBD1. The CDR3 extends over 18 amino acids. Germline-derived CDR1 and CDR2 are SEHNR and FQNEAQ (reference sequence). Trimming removed 5 bases from V and 2 bases from J; junction bases left unmatched: 16. The CDR3 sequence is CASSHKMWRQGTQETQYF. Here the CDR3 DNA reads TGTGCCAGCAGCCATAAAATGTGGCGACAGGGGACGCAAGAGACCCAGTACTTC.

V gene TRBV5-1 combines with J gene TRBJ2-4, with D perhaps being TRBD1 or TRBD2 (5 bases each). CDR1 is SGHRS, CDR2 YFSETQ, per germline. Trimming stripped 3 bases from V and 6 bases from J, with 13 bases between. This CDR3 is 14 amino acids long. This CDR3 is CASSSGTILNIQYF. DNA of the CDR3: TGCGCCAGCAGCTCGGGGACCATTTTAAACATTCAGTACTTC.

The chain is built from TRBV15 and TRBJ2-6; D might be TRBD1 (5 bases). This CDR3 comprises 19 residues. V was trimmed by 3 bases and J by 3 bases, leaving 21 bases between them. In germline, CDR1 is LNHNV, CDR2 YYDKDF (reference sequence). CDR3 sequence: CATSRQTGLNALGANVLTF. CDR3 sequence (DNA): TGTGCCACCAGCAGGCAAACAGGTTTAAATGCTCTTGGGGCCAACGTCCTGACTTTC.

The rearrangement uses TRBV5-5 and TRBJ2-5; perhaps TRBD1 as D (6 bases). There are 14 residues in the CDR3. Per germline, CDR1 SGHKS and CDR2 YYEKEE (reference sequence). The V gene lost 4 bases and the J gene lost 5 bases, with 15 bases spanning the gap. The CDR3 loop reads CASSVGASLETQYF. CDR3 bases: TGTGCCAGCAGCGTGGGGGCTAGTTTGGAGACCCAGTACTTC. The whole variable domain, remainder taken from reference TRBV5-5 and TRBJ2-5, is DAGVTQSPTHLIKTRGQQVTLRCSPISGHKSVSWYQQVLGQGPQFIFQYYEKEERGRGNFPDRFSARQFPNYSSELNVNALLLGDSALYLCASSVGASLETQYFGPGTRLLVL.

The chain couples TRBV5-1 to TRBJ2-7; 10 bases align to TRBD2. Germline V lookup: CDR1 SGHRS, CDR2 YFSETQ. This CDR3 has 15 amino acids. The V and J ends lost 4 bases and 5 bases, in that order; junction bases with no gene match: 9. The CDR3 loop is CASSGPAGGKNEQYF. As DNA, the CDR3 is TGCGCCAGCAGCGGCCCAGCGGGGGGGAAAAACGAGCAGTACTTC.

This chain joins TRBV7-9 and TRBJ2-2; 7 bases are a match to TRBD1. The CDR3 covers 15 residues. Germline trimming cut 3 bases from V and 7 bases from J; bases unmatched to any gene: 8. Per the germline V gene, CDR1 is SEHNR and CDR2 is FQNEAQ (reference sequence). Written as DNA, the CDR3 is TGTGCCAGCAGCTTCCGCAGGGGGAATGTCGGGGAGCTGTTTTTT. Translated, it gives CASSFRRGNVGELFF.

The chain carries TRBV11-2 and TRBJ2-1, with 7 nucleotides matching TRBD2. Germline assignment: CDR1 SGHAT and CDR2 FQNNGV. V trimming: 3 bases; J trimming: 0 bases; junction bases outside the gene matches: 2. The CDR3 totals 15 residues. Here the CDR3 DNA reads TGTGCCAGCAGCTTGGGAGGGATCTCCTACAATGAGCAGTTCTTC. Translated, it gives CASSLGGISYNEQFF.

This clone was counted a few times. The chain is built from TRBV7-3 and TRBJ2-1; 7 nucleotides align to TRBD2. Germline V gives CDR1 SGHTA, CDR2 FQGTGA. Germline trimming cut 5 bases from V and 3 bases from J; bases unmatched to any gene: 10. The length of the CDR3 is 16 residues. The CDR3 nucleotides are TGTGCCAGCAGCCCCACGCCCTCGGGGGGCTACAATGAGCAGTTCTTC. Its protein is CASSPTPSGGYNEQFF.

The DNA for the CDR3 is TGTGCCAGCAGTGATATAGGACAGGGCTTGGAGGGCTACACCTTC. It yields the protein CASSDIGQGLEGYTF. The chain uses TRBV6-1 and TRBJ1-2; 8 nucleotides match TRBD1. The length of the CDR3 is 15 residues. Germline V lookup: CDR1 MNHNS, CDR2 SASEGT. J gave up 8 bases and V 3 bases, and 11 bases lay outside the gene matches.

The gene calls are TRBV28 and TRBJ1-6, with 8 bases fitting TRBD1. Trimming at V came to 4 bases and at J to 7 bases, leaving 3 bases not matched to a gene. CDR3 length: 14 residues. Per germline, CDR1 MDHEN and CDR2 SYDVKM. The CDR3 DNA follows: TGTGCCAGCAGTTCGACAGGGGAAAATTCACCCCTCCACTTT. It codes for CASSSTGENSPLHF.

The chain carries TRBV29-1 and TRBJ2-1; D is ambiguous. This CDR3 has 12 amino acids. CDR1 SQVTM and CDR2 ANQGSEA come from the germline V gene. The V end was cut by 6 bases, the J end by 7 bases, with 13 bases between. The CDR3 here is CSVGLGFNEQFF. The DNA of the CDR3 is TGCAGCGTGGGCTTAGGGTTTAATGAGCAGTTCTTC.

This rearrangement joins TRBV2 to TRBJ2-3; TRBD1 matches 9 bases. J lost 2 bases, V lost 5 bases, and 8 bases had no gene match. Germline V gene sequence: CDR1 SNHLY, CDR2 FYNNEI. The CDR3 is made up of 16 amino acids. CDR3 coding DNA: TGTGCCAGCAGTAGACAGGGGGTGCCCATCACAGATACGCAGTATTTT. It encodes CASSRQGVPITDTQYF.